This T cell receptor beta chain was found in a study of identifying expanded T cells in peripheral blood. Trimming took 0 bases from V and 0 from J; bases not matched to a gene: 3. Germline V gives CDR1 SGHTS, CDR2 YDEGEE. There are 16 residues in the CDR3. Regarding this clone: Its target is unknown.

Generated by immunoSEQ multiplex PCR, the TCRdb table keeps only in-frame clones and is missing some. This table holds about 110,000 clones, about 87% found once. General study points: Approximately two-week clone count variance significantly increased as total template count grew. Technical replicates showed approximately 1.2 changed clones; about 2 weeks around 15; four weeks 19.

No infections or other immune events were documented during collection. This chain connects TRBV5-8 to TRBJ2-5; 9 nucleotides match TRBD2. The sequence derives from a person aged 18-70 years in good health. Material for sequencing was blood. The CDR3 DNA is TGTGCCAGCAGCTTGGTGTTAGCGGGGGACCAAGAGACCCAGTACTTC. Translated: CASSLVLAGDQETQYF.